This T cell receptor (beta chain) was sequenced in a study of CD8+CD57+ T cells in acquired aplastic anemia. For the study at large: DNA per sorted CD4+ or CD8+ sample ranged about 0.19 to 30 ug, averaging approximately 3.3 ug.

In regard to this clonotype: Its antigen remains unknown.

Germline values: CDR1 DFQATT, CDR2 SNEGSKA (reference sequence). The CDR3 contains 13 residues. The V end was cut by 3 bases, the J end by 5 bases, with 13 bases between. CD8+CD57+ cell expansion had been shown by flow cytometry in patients chosen for sequencing. Severe acquired aplastic anemia was present in every patient. Receipt of therapy had not occurred in any patient by the time of blood sampling. Genomic DNA, the template, was used for profiling of the TCR beta VDJ and CDR3. One entry per CDR3 protein, called by TCRdb with MiXCR from the reads. The table includes about 160,000 distinct CDR3 sequences, around 75% detected once. Study results and limitations: No significant difference in CD8+ Simpson's diversity was found between patients and controls.

The receptor's source is a human donor with aplastic anemia. Material for sequencing was sorted CD4+, CD8+, or CD8+CD57+ T cells (not recorded which) from PBMCs. The rearrangement uses TRBV20-1 and TRBJ1-2; D is possibly TRBD1 (6 bases). CDR3 coding DNA: TGCAGTGCTAGCTTACCAGGGGATTATGGCTACACCTTC. It specifies CSASLPGDYGYTF.